This record covers a single TCR beta chain. The antigen remains unidentified. These data come from a study of CD8 T cells in ankylosing spondylitis. Using its own MiXCR run on the 5' RACE reads, TCRdb lists one record per CDR3 protein. This table has just under 550,000 distinct CDR3 sequences, roughly 13% appearing once. General study findings and limits: Disease-linked clones, CD8+, were relatively rare in peripheral blood. Ankylosing spondylitis blood seemed to carry a telltale TCR beta motif made of several highly homologous variants.

Trimming removed 2 bases at V and 2 bases at J, with 8 bases between. Germline lookup yields CDR1 MNHEY and CDR2 SVGAGI. This CDR3 has 14 residues. This receptor was identified in a male donor with ankylosing spondylitis. The sample consisted of blood, either unsorted or a sorted T cell fraction (not recorded which). The gene calls are TRBV6-5 and TRBJ2-3, with D possibly matching TRBD2 (5 bases). The CDR3 DNA follows: TGTGCCAGCAGTTACCGGACTTACACAGATACGCAGTATTTT. Residues: CASSYRTYTDTQYF.